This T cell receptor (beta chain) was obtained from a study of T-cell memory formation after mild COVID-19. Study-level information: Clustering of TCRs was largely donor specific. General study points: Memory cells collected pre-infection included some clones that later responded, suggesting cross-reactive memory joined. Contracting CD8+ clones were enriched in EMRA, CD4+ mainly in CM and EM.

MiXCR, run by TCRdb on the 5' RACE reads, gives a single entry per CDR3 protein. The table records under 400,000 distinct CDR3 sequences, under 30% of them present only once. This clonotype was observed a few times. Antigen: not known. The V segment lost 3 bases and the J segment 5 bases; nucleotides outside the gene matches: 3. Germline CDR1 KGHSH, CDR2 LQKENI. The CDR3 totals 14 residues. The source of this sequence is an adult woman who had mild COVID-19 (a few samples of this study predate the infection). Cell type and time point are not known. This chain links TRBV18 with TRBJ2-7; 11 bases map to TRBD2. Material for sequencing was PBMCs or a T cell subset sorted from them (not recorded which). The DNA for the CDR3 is TGTGCCAGCTCACCTAGCGGGAGGGGCGACGAGCAGTACTTC. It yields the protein CASSPSGRGDEQYF.